This T cell receptor beta chain was identified during a study of T-cell memory formation after mild COVID-19. Study in general: Each donor largely had its own TCR clusters. Study conclusions and caveats: Nothing confirmed that second-wave clones peaking on day 37 were specific for SARS-CoV-2.

Trimming at V came to 1 base and at J to 1 base, leaving 1 base not matched to a gene. This CDR3 region has 15 residues. This clonotype was recorded many times. No antigen is known for it. The TCR alpha and TCR beta cDNA libraries, bearing sample barcodes and UMIs, were generated by 5'RACE using constant-segment primers. Via MiXCR, TCRdb re-called the 5' RACE reads, giving one row per CDR3 protein. Here the sample spans 350,000 to 450,000 distinct CDR3 sequences, approximately 15% being singletons. The sequence was collected from a man between 18 and 35 years old who had mild COVID-19 (a few samples of this study predate the infection). Cell type and time point are not known. J is TRBJ2-1 and V is TRBV12-3 or TRBV12-4; 7 bases agree with TRBD1. The sample consisted of PBMCs or a T cell subset sorted from them (not recorded which). CDR3 protein: CASSLVQGSYNEQFF. The CDR3 DNA sequence: TGTGCCAGCAGTTTAGTACAGGGGTCCTACAATGAGCAGTTCTTC.